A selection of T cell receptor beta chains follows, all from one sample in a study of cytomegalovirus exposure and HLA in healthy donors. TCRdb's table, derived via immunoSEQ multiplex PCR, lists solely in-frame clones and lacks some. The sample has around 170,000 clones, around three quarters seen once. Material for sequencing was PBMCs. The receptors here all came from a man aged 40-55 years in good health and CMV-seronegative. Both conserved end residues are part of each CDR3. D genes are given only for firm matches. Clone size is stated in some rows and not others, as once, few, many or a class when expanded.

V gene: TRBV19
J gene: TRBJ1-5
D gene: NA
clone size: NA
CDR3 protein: CASVETRGPRNQPQHF
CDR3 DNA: TGTGCCAGCGTTGAGACCCGGGGTCCCCGCAATCAGCCCCAGCATTTT

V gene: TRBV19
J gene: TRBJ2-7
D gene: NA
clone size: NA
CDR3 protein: CASSNGVSAREQYF
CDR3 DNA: TGTGCCAGTAGTAACGGGGTTAGCGCGCGTGAGCAGTACTTC

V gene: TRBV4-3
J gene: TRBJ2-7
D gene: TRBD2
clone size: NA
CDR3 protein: CASSQGSAGVGEQYF
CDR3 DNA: TGCGCCAGCAGCCAAGGATCTGCGGGAGTTGGCGAGCAGTACTTC

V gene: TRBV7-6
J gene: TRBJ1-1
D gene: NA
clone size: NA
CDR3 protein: CASSTRQNTEAFF
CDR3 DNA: TGTGCCAGCAGCACCCGACAGAACACTGAAGCTTTCTTT

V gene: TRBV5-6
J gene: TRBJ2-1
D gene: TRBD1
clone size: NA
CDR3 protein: CASSTGTGTYNEQFF
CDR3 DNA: TGTGCCAGCAGCACGGGGACAGGGACGTACAATGAGCAGTTCTTC

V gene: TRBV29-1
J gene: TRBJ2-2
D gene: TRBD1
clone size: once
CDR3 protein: CSVGQGMTGELFF
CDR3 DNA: TGCAGCGTGGGACAGGGTATGACCGGGGAGCTGTTTTTT

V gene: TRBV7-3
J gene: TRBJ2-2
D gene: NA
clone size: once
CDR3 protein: CASSREHTGELFF
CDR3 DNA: TGTGCCAGCAGCCGGGAGCACACCGGGGAGCTGTTTTTT

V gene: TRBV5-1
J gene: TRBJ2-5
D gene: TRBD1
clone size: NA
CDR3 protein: CASSLQGTSKETQYF
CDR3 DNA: TGCGCCAGCAGCCTACAGGGGACCTCTAAAGAGACCCAGTACTTC

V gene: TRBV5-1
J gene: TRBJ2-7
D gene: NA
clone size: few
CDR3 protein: CASTLNSGPYEQYF
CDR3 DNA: TGCGCCAGCACCCTCAATAGCGGACCCTACGAGCAGTACTTC

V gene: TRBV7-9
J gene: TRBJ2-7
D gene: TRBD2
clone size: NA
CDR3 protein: CASSLDGLAGGLSYEQYF
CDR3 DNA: TGTGCCAGCAGCTTAGATGGCCTAGCGGGGGGCCTCTCCTACGAGCAGTACTTC

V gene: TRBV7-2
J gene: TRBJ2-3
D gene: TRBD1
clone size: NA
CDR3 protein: CASSRGTGGRDTQYF
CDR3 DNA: TGTGCCAGCAGCCGAGGGACAGGGGGCAGGGATACGCAGTATTTT

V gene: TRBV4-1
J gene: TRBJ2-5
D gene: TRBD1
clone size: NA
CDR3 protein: CASSQQLQGVQETQYF
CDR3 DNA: TGCGCCAGCAGCCAACAGCTCCAGGGGGTCCAAGAGACCCAGTACTTC

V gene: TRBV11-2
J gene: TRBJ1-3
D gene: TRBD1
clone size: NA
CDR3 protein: CASSSLRRGPGNTIYF
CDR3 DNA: TGTGCCAGCAGCTCTCTTCGCAGGGGGCCTGGAAACACCATATATTTT

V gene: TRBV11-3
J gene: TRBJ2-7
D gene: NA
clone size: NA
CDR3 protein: CASSFMGGIYEQYF
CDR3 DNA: TGTGCCAGCAGCTTTATGGGGGGAATCTACGAGCAGTACTTC

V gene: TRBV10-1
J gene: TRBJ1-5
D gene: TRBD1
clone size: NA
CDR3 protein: CASSKPRDRGHQPQHF
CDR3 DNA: TGCGCCAGCAGTAAGCCCCGGGACAGGGGACATCAGCCCCAGCATTTT

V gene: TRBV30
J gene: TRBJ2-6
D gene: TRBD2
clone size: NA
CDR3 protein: CAWSFLGRAEGANVLTF
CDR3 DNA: TGTGCCTGGAGTTTTCTCGGGAGGGCGGAAGGGGCCAACGTCCTGACTTTC

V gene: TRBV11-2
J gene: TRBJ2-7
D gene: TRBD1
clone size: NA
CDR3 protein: CASRTPGQGYEQYF
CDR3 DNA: TGTGCCAGCAGGACACCGGGACAGGGCTACGAGCAGTACTTC

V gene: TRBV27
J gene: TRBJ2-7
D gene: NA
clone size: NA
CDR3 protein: CASSLSGLARTYEQYF
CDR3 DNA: TGTGCCAGCAGTTTATCGGGGCTAGCGCGAACCTACGAGCAGTACTTC

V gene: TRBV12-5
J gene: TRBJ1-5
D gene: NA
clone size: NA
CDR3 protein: CASGLLGQFKSYSNQPQHF
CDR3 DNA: TGTGCTAGTGGTCTACTTGGACAGTTCAAATCTTATAGCAATCAGCCCCAGCATTTT

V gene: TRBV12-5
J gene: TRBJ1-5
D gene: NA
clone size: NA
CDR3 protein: CASGLSGGIDQPQHF
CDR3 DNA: TGTGCTAGTGGTTTGTCAGGAGGGATTGATCAGCCCCAGCATTTT

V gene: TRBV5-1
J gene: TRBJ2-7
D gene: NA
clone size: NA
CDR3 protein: CASSPADGIYEQYF
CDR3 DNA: TGCGCCAGCAGCCCAGCGGACGGAATCTACGAGCAGTACTTC

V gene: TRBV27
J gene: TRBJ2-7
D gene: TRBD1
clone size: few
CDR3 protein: CASSADRASAYEQYF
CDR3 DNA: TGTGCCAGCAGTGCGGACAGGGCCTCGGCCTACGAGCAGTACTTC

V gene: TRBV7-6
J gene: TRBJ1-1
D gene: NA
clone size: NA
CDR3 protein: CASSSGGNTEAFF
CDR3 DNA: TGTGCCAGCAGCTCGGGTGGGAACACTGAAGCTTTCTTT